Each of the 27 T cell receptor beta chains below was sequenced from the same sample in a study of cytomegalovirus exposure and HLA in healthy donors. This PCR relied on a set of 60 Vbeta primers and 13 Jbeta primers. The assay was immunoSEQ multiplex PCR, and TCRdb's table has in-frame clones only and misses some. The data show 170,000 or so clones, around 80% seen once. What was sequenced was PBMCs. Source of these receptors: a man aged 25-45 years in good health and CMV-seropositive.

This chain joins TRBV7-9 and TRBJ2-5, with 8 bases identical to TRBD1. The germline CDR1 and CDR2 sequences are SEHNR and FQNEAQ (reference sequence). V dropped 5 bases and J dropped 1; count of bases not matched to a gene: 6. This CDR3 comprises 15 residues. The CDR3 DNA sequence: TGTGCCAGCAGCCCCGGGACAGGCATCCAAGAGACCCAGTACTTC. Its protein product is CASSPGTGIQETQYF.

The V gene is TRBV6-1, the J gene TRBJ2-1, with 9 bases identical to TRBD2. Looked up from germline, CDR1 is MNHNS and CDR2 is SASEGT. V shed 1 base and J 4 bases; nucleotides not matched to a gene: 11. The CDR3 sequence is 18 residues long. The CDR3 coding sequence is TGTGCCAGCAGTGAAGGAGAGAGGGCTAGCGGGGTATACAATGAGCAGTTCTTC. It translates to CASSEGERASGVYNEQFF.

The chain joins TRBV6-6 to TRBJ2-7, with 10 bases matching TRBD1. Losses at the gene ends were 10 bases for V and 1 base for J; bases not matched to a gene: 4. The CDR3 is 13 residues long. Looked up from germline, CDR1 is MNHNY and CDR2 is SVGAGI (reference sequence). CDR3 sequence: CATRDRGSYEQYF. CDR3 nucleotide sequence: TGTGCCACCAGGGACAGGGGATCCTACGAGCAGTACTTC.

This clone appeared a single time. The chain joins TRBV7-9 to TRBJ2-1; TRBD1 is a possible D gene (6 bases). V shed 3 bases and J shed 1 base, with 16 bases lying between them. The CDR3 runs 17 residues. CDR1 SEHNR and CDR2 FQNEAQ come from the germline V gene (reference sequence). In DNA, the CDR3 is TGTGCCAGCAGCTTTATCAGGGGACGATCTTCCTACAATGAGCAGTTCTTC. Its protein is CASSFIRGRSSYNEQFF. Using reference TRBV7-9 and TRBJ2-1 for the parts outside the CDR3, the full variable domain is DTGVSQNPRHKITKRGQNVTFRCDPISEHNRLYWYRQTLGQGPEFLTYFQNEAQLEKSRLLSDRFSAERPKGSFSTLEIQRTEQGDSAMYLCASSFIRGRSSYNEQFFGPGTRLTVL.

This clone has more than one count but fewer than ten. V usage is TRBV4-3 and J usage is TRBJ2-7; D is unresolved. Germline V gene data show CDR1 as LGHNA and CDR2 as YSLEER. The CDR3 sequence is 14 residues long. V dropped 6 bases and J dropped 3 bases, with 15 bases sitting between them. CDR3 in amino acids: CASSGAAGGYEQYF. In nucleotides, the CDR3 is TGCGCCAGCAGTGGCGCGGCCGGCGGCTACGAGCAGTACTTC.

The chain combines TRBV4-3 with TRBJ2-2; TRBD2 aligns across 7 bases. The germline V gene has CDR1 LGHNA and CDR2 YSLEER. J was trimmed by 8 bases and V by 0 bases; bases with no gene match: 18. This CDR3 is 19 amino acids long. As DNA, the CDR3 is TGCGCCAGCAGCCAAGATTACCCCCTGAGGGAGGGCTTTAAAGGGGAGCTGTTTTTT. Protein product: CASSQDYPLREGFKGELFF.

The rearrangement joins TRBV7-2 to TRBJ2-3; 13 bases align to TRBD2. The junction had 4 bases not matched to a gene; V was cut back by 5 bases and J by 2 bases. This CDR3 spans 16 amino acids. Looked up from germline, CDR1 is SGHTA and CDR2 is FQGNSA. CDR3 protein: CASSRTSGGYTDTQYF. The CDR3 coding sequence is TGTGCCAGCAGCCGGACTAGCGGGGGTTACACAGATACGCAGTATTTT.

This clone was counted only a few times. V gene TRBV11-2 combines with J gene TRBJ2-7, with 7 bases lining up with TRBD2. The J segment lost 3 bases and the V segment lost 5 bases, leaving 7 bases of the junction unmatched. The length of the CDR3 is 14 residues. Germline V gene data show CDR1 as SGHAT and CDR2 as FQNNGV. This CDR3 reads CASSHSGVNYEQYF. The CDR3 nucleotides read TGTGCCAGCAGCCACAGCGGGGTAAACTACGAGCAGTACTTC.

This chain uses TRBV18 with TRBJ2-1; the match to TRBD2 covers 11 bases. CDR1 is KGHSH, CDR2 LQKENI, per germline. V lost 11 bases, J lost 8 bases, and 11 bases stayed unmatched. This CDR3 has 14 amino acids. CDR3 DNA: TGTGCCGGACGAACTAGCGGGGGCCGGGATGAGCAGTTCTTC. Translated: CAGRTSGGRDEQFF.

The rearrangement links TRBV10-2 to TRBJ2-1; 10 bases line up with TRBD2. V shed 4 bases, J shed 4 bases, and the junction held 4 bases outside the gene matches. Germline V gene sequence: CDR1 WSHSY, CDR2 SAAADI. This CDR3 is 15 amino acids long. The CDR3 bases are TGCGCCAGCAGTGGGACTAGCGGAACATACAATGAGCAGTTCTTC. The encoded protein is CASSGTSGTYNEQFF.

In DNA form, the CDR3 reads TGTGCCAGCAGCCCGGGACAGGGGTTGGAAACTGAAGCTTTCTTT. As protein: CASSPGQGLETEAFF. The gene calls are TRBV13 and TRBJ1-1; TRBD1 aligns across 10 bases. The CDR3 is made up of 15 amino acids. The ends lost 5 bases at V and 5 bases at J; junction bases unmatched: 8. The V gene's germline CDR1 is PRHDT and CDR2 FYEKMQ (reference sequence). Based on the CDR3 plus reference TRBV13 and TRBJ1-1, the full variable domain is AAGVIQSPRHLIKEKRETATLKCYPIPRHDTVYWYQQGPGQDPQFLISFYEKMQSDKGSIPDRFSAQQFSDYHSELNMSSLELGDSALYFCASSPGQGLETEAFFGQGTRLTVV.

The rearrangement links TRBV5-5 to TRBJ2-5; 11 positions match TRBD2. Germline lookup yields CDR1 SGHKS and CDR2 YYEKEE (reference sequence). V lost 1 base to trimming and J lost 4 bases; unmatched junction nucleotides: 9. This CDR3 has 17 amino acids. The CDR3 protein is CASSLNSGGASRETQYF. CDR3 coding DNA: TGTGCCAGCAGCTTGAATAGCGGGGGGGCAAGTCGAGAGACCCAGTACTTC.

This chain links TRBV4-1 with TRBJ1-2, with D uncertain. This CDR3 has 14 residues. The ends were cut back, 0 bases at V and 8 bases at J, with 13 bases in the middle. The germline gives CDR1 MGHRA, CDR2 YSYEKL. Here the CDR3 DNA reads TGCGCCAGCAGCCAAGATGGGCAGGTCCGGGGCTACACCTTC. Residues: CASSQDGQVRGYTF.

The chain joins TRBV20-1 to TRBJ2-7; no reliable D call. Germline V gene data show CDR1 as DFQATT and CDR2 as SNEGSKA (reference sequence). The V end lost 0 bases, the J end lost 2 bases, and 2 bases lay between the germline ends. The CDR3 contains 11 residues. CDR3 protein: CSARDAYEQYF. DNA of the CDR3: TGCAGTGCTAGAGACGCCTACGAGCAGTACTTC.

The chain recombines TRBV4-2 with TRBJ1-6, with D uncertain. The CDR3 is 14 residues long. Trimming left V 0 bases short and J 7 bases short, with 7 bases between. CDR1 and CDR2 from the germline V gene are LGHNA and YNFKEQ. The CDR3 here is CASSQDRLNSPLHF. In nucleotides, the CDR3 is TGTGCCAGCAGCCAAGATCGTTTGAATTCACCCCTCCACTTT.

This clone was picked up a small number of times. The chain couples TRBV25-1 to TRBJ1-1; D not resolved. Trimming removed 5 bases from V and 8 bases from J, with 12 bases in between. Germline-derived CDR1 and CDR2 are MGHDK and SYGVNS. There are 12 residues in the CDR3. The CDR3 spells CASSLRGEEAFF. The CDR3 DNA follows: TGTGCCAGCAGTCTGAGAGGAGAGGAAGCTTTCTTT.

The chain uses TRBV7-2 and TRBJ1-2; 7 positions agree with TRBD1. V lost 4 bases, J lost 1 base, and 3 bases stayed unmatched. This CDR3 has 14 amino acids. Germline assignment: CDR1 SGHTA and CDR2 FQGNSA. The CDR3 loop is CASSYRDSNYGYTF. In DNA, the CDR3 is TGTGCCAGCAGCTACCGGGACAGTAACTATGGCTACACCTTC.

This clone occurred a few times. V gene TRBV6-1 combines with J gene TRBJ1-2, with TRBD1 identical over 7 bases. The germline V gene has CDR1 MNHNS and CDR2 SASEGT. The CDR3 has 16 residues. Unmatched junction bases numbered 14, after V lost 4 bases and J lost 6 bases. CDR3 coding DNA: TGTGCCAGCAGTGCAGCGTCCGACAGGGCGTGGAATGGCTACACCTTC. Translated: CASSAASDRAWNGYTF.

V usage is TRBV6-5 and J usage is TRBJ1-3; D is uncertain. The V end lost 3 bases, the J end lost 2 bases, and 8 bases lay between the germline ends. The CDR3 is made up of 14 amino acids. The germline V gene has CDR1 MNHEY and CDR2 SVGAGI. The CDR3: CASSYRGTGNTIYF. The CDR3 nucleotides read TGTGCCAGCAGTTATCGCGGAACTGGAAACACCATATATTTT.

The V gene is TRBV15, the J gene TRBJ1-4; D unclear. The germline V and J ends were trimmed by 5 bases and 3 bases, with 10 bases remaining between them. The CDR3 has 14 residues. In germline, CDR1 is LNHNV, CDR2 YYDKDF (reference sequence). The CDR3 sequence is CATSRGRANEKLFF. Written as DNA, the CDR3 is TGTGCCACCAGCCGCGGGCGAGCTAATGAAAAACTGTTTTTT.

This CDR3 is CASSFPSESTDTQYF. The CDR3 nucleotides are TGTGCCAGCAGCTTCCCTAGCGAAAGCACAGATACGCAGTATTTT. The chain has TRBV11-2 and TRBJ2-3; D perhaps matches TRBD2 (6 bases). V gave up 3 bases and J gave up 0 bases, with 10 bases separating them. CDR1 and CDR2 (germline): SGHAT, FQNNGV. The CDR3 runs to 15 residues.

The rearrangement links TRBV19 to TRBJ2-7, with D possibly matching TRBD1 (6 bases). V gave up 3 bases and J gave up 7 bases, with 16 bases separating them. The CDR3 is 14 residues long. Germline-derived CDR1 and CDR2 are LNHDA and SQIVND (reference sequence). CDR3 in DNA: TGTGCCAGTAGTATTCCCCACAGGGTCGAAGAGCAGTACTTC. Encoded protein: CASSIPHRVEEQYF.

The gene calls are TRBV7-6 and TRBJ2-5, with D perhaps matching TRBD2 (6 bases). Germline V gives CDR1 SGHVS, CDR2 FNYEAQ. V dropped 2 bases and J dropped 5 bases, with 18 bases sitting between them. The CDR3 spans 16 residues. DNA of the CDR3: TGTGCCAGCAGCTTATCTCTAAGCGGGTTAGCGGAGACCCAGTACTTC. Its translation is CASSLSLSGLAETQYF.

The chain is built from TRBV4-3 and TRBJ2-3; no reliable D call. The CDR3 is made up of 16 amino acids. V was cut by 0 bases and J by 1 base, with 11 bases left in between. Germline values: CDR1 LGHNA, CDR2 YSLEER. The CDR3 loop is CASSQDISLGTDTQYF. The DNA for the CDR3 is TGCGCCAGCAGCCAAGATATTAGCCTCGGCACAGATACGCAGTATTTT.

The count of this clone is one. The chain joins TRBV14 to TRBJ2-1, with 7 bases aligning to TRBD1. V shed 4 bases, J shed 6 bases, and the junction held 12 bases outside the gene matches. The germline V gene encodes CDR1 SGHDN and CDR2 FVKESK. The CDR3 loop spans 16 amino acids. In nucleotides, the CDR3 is TGTGCCAGCAGCCCGGCCCGAACAGGGGTGGCCAATGAGCAGTTCTTC. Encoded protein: CASSPARTGVANEQFF.

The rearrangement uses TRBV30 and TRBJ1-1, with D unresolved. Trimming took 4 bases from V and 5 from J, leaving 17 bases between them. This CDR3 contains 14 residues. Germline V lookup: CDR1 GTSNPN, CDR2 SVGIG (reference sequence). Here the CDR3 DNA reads TGTGCCTGGAATGGATTATCGAGCGGAACTGAAGCTTTCTTT. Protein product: CAWNGLSSGTEAFF.

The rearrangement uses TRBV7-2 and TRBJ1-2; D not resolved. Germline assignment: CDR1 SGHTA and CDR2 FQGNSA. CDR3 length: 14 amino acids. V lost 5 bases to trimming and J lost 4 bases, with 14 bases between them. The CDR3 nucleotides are TGTGCCAGCAGCGGATCCAGGCAGGCCTATGGCTACACCTTC. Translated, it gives CASSGSRQAYGYTF.